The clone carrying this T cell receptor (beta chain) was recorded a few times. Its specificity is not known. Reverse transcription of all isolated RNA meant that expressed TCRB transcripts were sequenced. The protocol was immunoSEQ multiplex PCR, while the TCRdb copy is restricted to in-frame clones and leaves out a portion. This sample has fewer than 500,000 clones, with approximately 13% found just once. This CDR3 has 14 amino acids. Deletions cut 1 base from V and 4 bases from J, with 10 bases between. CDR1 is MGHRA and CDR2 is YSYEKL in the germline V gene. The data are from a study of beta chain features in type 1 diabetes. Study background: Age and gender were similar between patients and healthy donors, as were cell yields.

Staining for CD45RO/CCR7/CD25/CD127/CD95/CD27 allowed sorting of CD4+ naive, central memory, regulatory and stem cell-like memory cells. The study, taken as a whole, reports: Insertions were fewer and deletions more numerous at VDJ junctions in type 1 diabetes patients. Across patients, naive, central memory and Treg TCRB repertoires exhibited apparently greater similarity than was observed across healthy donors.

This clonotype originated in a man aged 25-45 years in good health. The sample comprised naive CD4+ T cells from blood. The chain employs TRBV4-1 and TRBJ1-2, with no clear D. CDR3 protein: CASSQVGKAYGYTF. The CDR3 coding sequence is TGCGCCAGCAGCCAAGTTGGGAAGGCCTATGGCTACACCTTC.